This section outlines one TCR beta chain sequence together with its context. This record comes from a study of blood T cell repertoires in COVID-19. On the study more broadly: The samples span acute and convalescent COVID-19 from the United States, Italy and Spain.

Recovered status in Cohort 3 required two negative PCRs, clearance, or symptom resolution. J gave up 1 base and V 8 bases, and 7 bases lay outside the gene matches. CDR3 length: 14 residues. Germline V gene data show CDR1 as SGHVS and CDR2 as FQNEAQ. The data were produced by immunoSEQ multiplex PCR, yet TCRdb's version contains in-frame clones alone and is incomplete. The sample records hundreds of thousands of clones, around 85% being singletons. This chain links TRBV7-8 with TRBJ1-1; the match to TRBD1 covers 7 bases. The material sequenced was PBMCs or T cells enriched from blood (not recorded which). The receptor was isolated from a woman aged 55 to 70 who had recovered from COVID-19. The CDR3 region has the DNA TGTGCCAGCGCTTCAGGGGGTCAGAACACTGAAGCTTTCTTT. Its protein product is CASASGGQNTEAFF.